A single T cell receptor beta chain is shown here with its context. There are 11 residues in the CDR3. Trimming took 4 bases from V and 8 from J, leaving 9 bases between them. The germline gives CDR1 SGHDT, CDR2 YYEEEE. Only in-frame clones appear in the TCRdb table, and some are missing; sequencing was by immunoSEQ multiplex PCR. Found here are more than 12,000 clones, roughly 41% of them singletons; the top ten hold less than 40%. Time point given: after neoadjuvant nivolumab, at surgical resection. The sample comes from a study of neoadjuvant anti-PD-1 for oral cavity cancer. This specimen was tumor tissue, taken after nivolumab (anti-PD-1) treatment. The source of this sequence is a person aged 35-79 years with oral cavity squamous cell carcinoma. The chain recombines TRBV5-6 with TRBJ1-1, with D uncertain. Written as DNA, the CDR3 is TGTGCCAGCAGCGGGCGTGAAGAAGCTTTCTTT. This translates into CASSGREEAFF.